One and the same sample provided the 21 T cell receptor beta chains below, sequenced in a study of blood T cell repertoires in COVID-19. Method: immunoSEQ multiplex PCR; TCRdb's copy keeps in-frame clones and lacks some. The repertoire holds some 220,000 clones, with about four fifths as singletons. What was sequenced was peripheral blood. These receptors were taken from a woman aged 55 to 70 with acute or convalescent COVID-19.

This clone has just a few counts. This same CDR3 is encoded by further DNA sequences in the sample. The chain joins TRBV10-3 to TRBJ2-7; 7 nucleotides agree with TRBD1. The V segment lost 3 bases and the J segment 1 base; nucleotides outside the gene matches: 0. The length of the CDR3 is 13 residues. CDR1 and CDR2 from the germline V gene are ENHRY and SYGVKD. CDR3 sequence reads: CAISDRGSYEQYF. The DNA of the CDR3 is TGTGCCATCAGTGACAGGGGGTCCTACGAGCAGTACTTC.

V and J are TRBV4-3 and TRBJ2-5, with 8 nucleotides matching TRBD2. Per germline, CDR1 LGHNA and CDR2 YSLEER. The CDR3 is 15 amino acids. Trimming took 2 bases from V and 4 from J; bases not matched to a gene: 6. CDR3 sequence reads: CASSQFTSGRETQYF. The CDR3 DNA reads as TGCGCCAGCAGCCAATTTACTAGCGGCCGAGAGACCCAGTACTTC.

The table lists this clone with a few counts. V usage is TRBV6-5 and J usage is TRBJ1-2; D uncertain. The CDR3 has 14 residues. V lost 0 bases, J lost 7 bases, and 12 bases lay in between. From germline, CDR1 is MNHEY and CDR2 SVGAGI. In nucleotides, the CDR3 is TGTGCCAGCAGTTACTCGACTTCGCGGGGTGGCTACACCTTC. It codes for CASSYSTSRGGYTF.

This rearrangement joins TRBV19 to TRBJ2-3, with D maybe TRBD2 (5 bases). Germline values: CDR1 LNHDA, CDR2 SQIVND (reference sequence). The length of the CDR3 is 13 residues. Trimming removed 3 bases at V and 2 bases at J, with 6 bases between. The CDR3 loop reads CASSMRVTDTQYF. In DNA, the CDR3 is TGTGCCAGTAGTATGAGGGTCACAGATACGCAGTATTTT.

This chain joins TRBV6-1 and TRBJ1-3; tentative D call: TRBD1 (5 bases). V shed 2 bases and J shed 2 bases, with 13 bases lying between them. The CDR3 spans 16 residues. Looked up from germline, CDR1 is MNHNS and CDR2 is SASEGT. CDR3 residues: CASSEFDRHTGNTIYF. The CDR3 nucleotides are TGTGCCAGCAGTGAATTTGACAGACATACTGGAAACACCATATATTTT.

The chain carries TRBV7-8 and TRBJ1-2, with D tentatively TRBD1 (6 bases). The CDR3 runs to 13 residues. Germline V gene data show CDR1 as SGHVS and CDR2 as FQNEAQ. Deletions cut 0 bases from V and 8 bases from J, with 10 bases between. The CDR3 spells CASSLAPRGGYTF. The CDR3 nucleotides are TGTGCCAGCAGCTTAGCGCCCAGGGGCGGCTACACCTTC.

The V gene is TRBV4-1, the J gene TRBJ2-7; D might be TRBD1 (6 bases). V was clipped by 1 base and J by 3 bases, with 13 bases between them. Germline V gene sequence: CDR1 MGHRA, CDR2 YSYEKL. This CDR3 comprises 15 residues. The CDR3 region has the DNA TGCGCCAGCAGCCAAGTAACAGGGTCGGGCTACGAGCAGTACTTC. It encodes CASSQVTGSGYEQYF.

The chain is built from TRBV5-4 and TRBJ1-4; D remains ambiguous. CDR3 length: 12 residues. Germline V gene data show CDR1 as SGHNT and CDR2 as YYREEE (reference sequence). Trimming removed 4 bases from V and 10 bases from J, with 11 bases in between. DNA of the CDR3: TGTGCCAGCAGCCTCCCACCCGGAAAACTGTTTTTT. Translation: CASSLPPGKLFF.

The chain joins TRBV7-2 to TRBJ1-3, with no clear D. CDR3 size: 16 residues. Germline lookup yields CDR1 SGHTA and CDR2 FQGNSA. V was shortened by 0 bases and J by 0 bases, with 9 bases between the two germline ends. CDR3 sequence (DNA): TGTGCCAGCAGCTTAGCTCCAACGGTCTCTGGAAACACCATATATTTT. Protein product: CASSLAPTVSGNTIYF.

DNA for the CDR3: TGTGCCGGGTTGGAGTACGAGGGGGCAAACACTGAAGCTTTCTTT. It translates to CAGLEYEGANTEAFF. The chain recombines TRBV30 with TRBJ1-1; TRBD1 matches 7 bases. Germline V gene sequence: CDR1 GTSNPN, CDR2 SVGIG (reference sequence). This CDR3 has 15 amino acids. The trim removed 8 bases at V and 2 bases at J, leaving 14 bases unmatched.

V is TRBV19 and J is TRBJ2-2; tentatively, D is TRBD2 (7 bases). Germline lookup yields CDR1 LNHDA and CDR2 SQIVND (reference sequence). The ends were cut back, 4 bases at V and 4 bases at J, with 13 bases in the middle. This CDR3 has 15 amino acids. CDR3 protein: CASSSTGGTTGELFF. The CDR3 DNA sequence: TGTGCCAGTAGTAGTACGGGGGGCACCACCGGGGAGCTGTTTTTT.

This chain links TRBV4-1 with TRBJ2-7; tentatively, D is TRBD2 (6 bases). V was pared by 0 bases and J by 2 bases, with 11 bases between. Germline V gene sequence: CDR1 MGHRA, CDR2 YSYEKL. CDR3 size: 15 residues. The CDR3 loop reads CASSQDLSGAYEQYF. In DNA, the CDR3 is TGCGCCAGCAGCCAAGATCTATCGGGGGCCTACGAGCAGTACTTC.

This chain uses TRBV30 with TRBJ2-2; TRBD2 matches 8 bases. Germline V gene sequence: CDR1 GTSNPN, CDR2 SVGIG (reference sequence). The CDR3 consists of 13 residues. After removal of 4 bases from V and 8 bases from J, the junction contained 6 bases not matched to a gene. In nucleotides, the CDR3 is TGTGCCTGGAACCGGGGGGGGATGGGGGAGCTGTTTTTT. Translation gives CAWNRGGMGELFF.

The J gene is TRBJ2-3, the V gene TRBV13; 8 nucleotides align to TRBD2. This CDR3 is 16 amino acids long. Trimming cost V 4 bases and J 5 bases; bases outside gene matches: 11. Germline V CDR1 and CDR2: PRHDT, FYEKMQ (reference sequence). The CDR3 is CASSSLRGAGGDTQYF. CDR3 nucleotides: TGTGCCAGCAGCTCGCTGCGGGGGGCCGGGGGAGATACGCAGTATTTT. The complete variable domain, with remaining parts taken from reference TRBV13 and TRBJ2-3, reads AAGVIQSPRHLIKEKRETATLKCYPIPRHDTVYWYQQGPGQDPQFLISFYEKMQSDKGSIPDRFSAQQFSDYHSELNMSSLELGDSALYFCASSSLRGAGGDTQYFGPGTRLTVL.

The genes are TRBV6-5 and TRBJ1-6, with a possible D match to TRBD1 (6 bases). Trimming pared 7 bases from V and 9 bases from J, leaving 10 bases between. CDR1 is MNHEY, CDR2 SVGAGI, per germline. The CDR3 has 12 amino acids. The DNA for the CDR3 is TGTGCCAGCAACGTCAGGGGTTCACCCCTCCACTTT. Translation gives CASNVRGSPLHF.

The rearrangement links TRBV4-1 to TRBJ2-2, with 9 bases identical to TRBD2. The CDR3 extends over 18 amino acids. The germline CDR1 and CDR2 sequences are MGHRA and YSYEKL. V was clipped by 2 bases and J by 6 bases; unmatched bases: 13. The CDR3 DNA sequence: TGCGCCAGCAGCCAAAAACTCGCGGGGGGGGCTTATGCCGGGGAGCTGTTTTTT. Encoded protein: CASSQKLAGGAYAGELFF.

This clone was recorded once. The chain combines TRBV6-4 with TRBJ1-2; 8 bases are a match to TRBD1. This CDR3 is built from 14 residues. In germline, CDR1 is MRHNA, CDR2 SNTAGT. V lost 5 bases to trimming and J lost 2 bases; unmatched junction nucleotides: 4. CDR3 DNA sequence: TGTGCCAGCAGTCCACAGGGGGTAAACTATGGCTACACCTTC. Its protein product is CASSPQGVNYGYTF.

This clone was detected only once. The J gene is TRBJ2-3, the V gene TRBV7-6; 16 nucleotides agree with TRBD2. The CDR3 covers 17 residues. The V segment lost 5 bases and the J segment 5 bases; nucleotides outside the gene matches: 7. CDR1 SGHVS and CDR2 FNYEAQ come from the germline V gene. The CDR3 DNA reads as TGTGCCAGCAGCCCAGGGACTAGCGGGGGGGCCGGAGATACGCAGTATTTT. This gives the protein CASSPGTSGGAGDTQYF.

The gene calls are TRBV2 and TRBJ1-2; a weak D match, TRBD1 (6 bases). This CDR3 is built from 15 residues. V was shortened by 3 bases and J by 1 base, with 12 bases between the two germline ends. Germline loops: CDR1 SNHLY, CDR2 FYNNEI. CDR3 sequence (DNA): TGTGCCAGCAGTGAGGCGGGGGCTTTTAACTATGGCTACACCTTC. It encodes CASSEAGAFNYGYTF.

The chain carries TRBV5-6 and TRBJ1-5; 8 nucleotides line up with TRBD1. The V gene's germline CDR1 is SGHDT and CDR2 YYEEEE. This CDR3 spans 15 amino acids. J gave up 5 bases and V 1 base, and 5 bases lay outside the gene matches. CDR3 protein: CASSLFGTGDQPQHF. Here the CDR3 DNA reads TGTGCCAGCAGCTTGTTTGGGACAGGTGATCAGCCCCAGCATTTT.

The rearrangement joins TRBV5-4 to TRBJ2-5; tentative D call: TRBD1 (6 bases). CDR3 length: 14 amino acids. The germline CDR1 and CDR2 sequences are SGHNT and YYREEE (reference sequence). V lost 2 bases, J lost 5 bases, and 13 bases lay in between. CDR3 protein: CASSLQGIQETQYF. CDR3 in DNA: TGTGCCAGCAGCTTACAGGGTATTCAGGAGACCCAGTACTTC.